This T cell receptor beta chain was recorded in a study of T-cell reconstitution after alpha-beta-depleted transplantation in children (dated by TCRdb to about 2016). In terms of the full investigation: The study quantitatively tracked T-cell immune reconstitution after TCRalphabeta/CD19-depleted allogeneic hematopoietic cell transplantation in children using TCR repertoire profiling. Results the study describes overall, beyond this receptor: Over subsequent months, a decline in hyperexpanded clone frequencies was noted, and after one year, T-cell counts and TCRbeta diversity were mostly ascribed to newly produced T cells. In some patients, the high TCRbeta diversity seen at day 60 was put down to recipient T cells and intrathymic progenitors that had survived conditioning. About two months after transplant, the apparently early recovery of alphabetaT-cell counts reportedly depended on just several hundred clones that had expanded rapidly and came from non-depleted graft cells.

In light of the paper, this sample's treatment or condition label describes: allogeneic hematopoietic cell transplantation with graft depleted of TCRalphabeta T cells and CD19 B cells. TCRalphabeta/CD19-depleted allogeneic hematopoietic cell grafts were given to the transplant recipients, all of whom were children. This clonotype was recorded at least ten times. Its antigen is still unknown. Base quality data are lacking; no much larger clone is found one base away. The library was produced with PCR. The listed sequencing device is Illumina HiSeq 2500. TCR library preparation used molecular barcoding, with unique molecular identifiers applied to normalize quantification of the TCRbeta repertoire. Using fastp trimming at Q25 and MiXCR clonotype assembly, TCRdb reanalyzed the public sequencing data and kept in-frame beta chains. Rows with one shared CDR3 protein collapse into an entry with the most common genes and DNA. The sample table lists about 260,000 distinct CDR3 sequences, less than 9% of them with a count of one. Together, the top ten hold 5% to 8% of the sample.

The CDR3 holds 14 amino acids from the cysteine to the phenylalanine. Only the CDR3 portion is preserved as DNA: 42 bases, with reading frame beginning at the first base. CDR1 SGHRS and CDR2 YFSETQ were looked up in the germline V gene. V is clipped by 1 base and J by 5 bases, and the sequence between their germline boundaries is 13 bases long. The chain joins TRBV5-1 to TRBJ2-7; the D gene identity is not certain. This TCR came from a male patient younger than 18 who had a stem cell transplant for acute lymphoblastic leukemia, so the T cells may come from the graft donor. The sequenced sample was PBMCs, mostly from graft donor cells, obtained 180 days after TCRalphabeta/CD19-depleted stem cell transplant. The CDR3 reads CASSLRLTSDEQYF. The DNA sequence is given as TGCGCCAGCAGCTTGCGTTTGACCTCGGACGAGCAGTACTTC.